This T cell receptor beta chain emerged from a study of shared clonotypes between healthy human individuals (TCRdb year 2020). Broadly, across the study: A few men and a couple of women, aged 18 to 49 years, made up the cohort. Libraries were prepared and TCR repertoires were sequenced by different laboratories using diverse techniques, in order to increase sequencing depth and limit assay-specific biases. The study deeply sequenced blood TCR repertoires of about five healthy adults to estimate repertoire size and the extent of clonotype sharing between individuals. Per donor, three plates each were used for CD4 naive and CD4 memory, two for CD8 naive, and one for CD8 memory. Between about 0.8 and 9 billion PBMCs per donor were obtained by leukapheresis. General study outcomes and caveats: About 4.5% of naive CD4, 3.5% of naive CD8, approximately 2.2% of memory CD4, and around 0.4% of memory CD8 clonotypes were shared across several donors. Sampling was limited to blood, and TCR repertoires in tissue likely differ from TCR repertoires in blood. Pairwise subsampling indicated that sequencing depth was expected to affect the degree of clonotype sharing among donors. Naive subsets generally had larger estimated clonotype richness than memory subsets did. Even with the large sequencing depth, rarefaction of the sorted-subset datasets indicated that sequencing was incomplete. Because the study included a small number of donors, the genetic and exposure-history diversity represented was limited. Compared with non-shared clonotypes, clonotypes shared by all four sorted-subset donors had higher generation probabilities.

Trimming removed 4 bases from V and 2 bases from J; the gene matches leave 4 bases unexplained. The CDR1 and CDR2 encoded by the germline V gene are MNHNS and SASEGT. The CDR3 sequence holds 15 residues, the cysteine and phenylalanine included. Only the CDR3 portion is preserved as DNA: 45 bases, with reading frame beginning at the first base. This clone was counted between two and nine times. It has no known antigen specificity. The record has no base qualities; no much larger clone is one base away. Healthy HIV-negative adults with no recently reported acute infections or vaccinations were included as donors. Only Caucasian adults living in Nashville, Tennessee, USA were represented among the donors. CD4+ T cells were enriched by magnetic negative selection, after which naive cells were positively selected on CD45RA and the negative fraction was taken as the memory subset. Blood was collected by leukapheresis, and PBMCs were isolated by Ficoll-Histopaque density gradient centrifugation and then cryopreserved in liquid nitrogen vapor phase. Analytical flow cytometry was used to check the purity and quantity of each magnetically sorted T cell population. From each sorted fraction, genomic DNA was isolated and quantified by UV absorbance on a Nanodrop 2000c.

Using the deep immunoSEQ assay, multiplex PCR amplified TCR CDR3 regions from genomic DNA. Genomic DNA extracted from each cell subset was distributed evenly over all wells of several immunoSEQ 96-well plates, and each plate served as one replicate. For sorted subsets, roughly 0.2 ug genomic DNA, equal to 25,000 to 35,000 T cell genomes, was loaded into each replicate PCR. Purified libraries were quantified with a Qubit 3.0 fluorometer, sized on a Bioanalyzer 2100, and re-quantified with the KAPA Library Quantification kit. Every immunoSEQ 96-well plate was sequenced on a dedicated single-read 150-cycle Illumina NextSeq 550 flow cell. The paper's data handling went like this. Because only junctional sequences without quality scores were contained in the immunoSEQ output, filtering matching that applied to full-length reads could not be performed. Sequences were annotated with PyIR, a Python wrapper for IgBLAST v1.9, and V/J genes and CDR3 were assigned using IMGT germline references. Any read was removed if the V/J assignment was weak (E-value above 1e-6), the CDR3 was missing, or the read contained stop codons, out-of-frame junctions, or ambiguous translated residues. V3J clonotypes were defined as sequences sharing an identical inferred V gene, J gene, and CDR3 amino acid sequence. The percentage overlap between two repertoires was calculated by dividing the number of shared unique clonotypes by the size of the smaller repertoire. Repertoire richness was assessed with RTK rarefaction, the Chao1 estimator, and Recon v2.1 estimates of unobserved clonotypes. OLGA was used to compute generation probabilities for all TCRbeta clonotypes that the gDNA method yielded from a handful of donors. Held by TCRdb, this immuneACCESS table contains in-frame sequences only and omits some clones. Under half of the omission traces to an unresolved V gene where checked; the cause of the rest is unknown. V and J calls and clone size follow that table, whereas D and trimming were derived from the DNA. This sample is represented by about 1 million clones; approximately 68% of them were singletons. The ten largest clones add up to approximately 1.5% of the sample.

The sequence links TRBV6-1 to TRBJ2-3; the junction holds 9 bases that match TRBD2. This clonotype originated in a man in his late teens or twenties in good health. Sequencing was performed on memory CD4+ T cells sorted from blood. This specimen's cell subset or site label, interpreted: CD45RA-negative fraction. At the DNA level, the sequence is TGTGCCAGCAGTGTTGGCGGGAGGGCCACAGATACGCAGTATTTT. It is translated as CASSVGGRATDTQYF.